The subject of this entry is one TCR beta chain. Its antigen is unidentified. Using unique molecular identifiers, the investigators prepared the TCRbeta library. A single record per CDR3 protein comes from TCRdb applying MiXCR to the PCR reads. The table lists roughly 110,000 distinct CDR3 sequences, approximately 10% of them singletons. The data were obtained in a study of T-cell reconstitution after alpha-beta-depleted transplantation in children. Trimming stripped 1 base from V and 4 bases from J, with 8 bases between. There are 14 residues in the CDR3. Germline CDR1 is SEHNR and CDR2 is FQNEAQ (reference sequence). Study results and caveats: From newly produced T cells came most of the T-cell counts and diversity one year after transplant. Several hundred expanded graft clones reportedly gave rise to the alpha-beta T cells present about two months after transplant.

This receptor was taken from a boy aged 2 to 10 with acute lymphoblastic leukemia, due to receive a stem cell transplant. Material: PBMCs, obtained before TCRalphabeta/CD19-depleted stem cell transplant. The rearrangement uses TRBV7-9 and TRBJ2-1; D not certain. The CDR3 nucleotides are TGTGCCAGCAGCTTAGGCTCGGATTACAATGAGCAGTTCTTC. Protein product: CASSLGSDYNEQFF. The whole variable domain, filled in from reference TRBV7-9 and TRBJ2-1, reads DTGVSQNPRHKITKRGQNVTFRCDPISEHNRLYWYRQTLGQGPEFLTYFQNEAQLEKSRLLSDRFSAERPKGSFSTLEIQRTEQGDSAMYLCASSLGSDYNEQFFGPGTRLTVL.